Following are 17 T cell receptor beta chains from one sample sequenced in a study of shared clonotypes between healthy human individuals. This table comes from immunoSEQ multiplex PCR, and its TCRdb copy is limited to in-frame clones, with some not included. This table holds about 1 million clones, approximately 68% found once. Sequenced: memory CD4+ T cells sorted from blood. Described subset: CD45RA-negative fraction. The receptors come from a man aged 18 to 29 in good health.

This clone was seen a handful of times. This chain uses TRBV6-5 with TRBJ2-7; 9 bases fit TRBD1. The J segment lost 3 bases and the V segment lost 6 bases, leaving 9 bases of the junction unmatched. The CDR3 contains 15 residues. Germline assignment: CDR1 MNHEY and CDR2 SVGAGI. The CDR3 here is CASRANDRGSYEQYF. The CDR3 bases are TGTGCCAGCAGAGCCAATGACAGGGGGAGCTACGAGCAGTACTTC.

A single count supports this clone. This probably arose from a read error, given a far larger clone one base away. In the same sample, other DNA sequences code for this CDR3. J is TRBJ1-4 and V is TRBV6-5; D possibly corresponds to TRBD1 (5 bases). Deletions cut 8 bases from V and 8 bases from J, with 18 bases between. This CDR3 spans 14 amino acids. From germline, CDR1 is MNHEY and CDR2 SVGAGI. CDR3 in DNA: TGTGCCAGCGGTTCCGGGACGGGGTGGGAAAAACTGTTTTTT. Its protein is CASGSGTGWEKLFF.

The V gene is TRBV7-2, the J gene TRBJ2-1; D is undetermined. V shed 3 bases and J shed 0 bases, with 9 bases lying between them. CDR1 and CDR2 (germline): SGHTA, FQGNSA. The CDR3 runs to 15 residues. The CDR3 spells CASSLELFSYNEQFF. The CDR3 bases are TGTGCCAGCAGCTTGGAACTGTTCTCCTACAATGAGCAGTTCTTC.

This clone was counted a few times. This chain connects TRBV2 to TRBJ1-2; D remains ambiguous. The CDR3 runs 13 residues. Germline V lookup: CDR1 SNHLY, CDR2 FYNNEI. Trimming removed 1 base from V and 8 bases from J, with 11 bases in between. CDR3 sequence (DNA): TGTGCCAGCAGTGAAGGGGATTGGCCGGGCTACACCTTC. Encoded protein: CASSEGDWPGYTF.

V gene TRBV28 combines with J gene TRBJ1-2; D perhaps matches TRBD1 (5 bases). This CDR3 spans 12 amino acids. Germline CDR1 MDHEN, CDR2 SYDVKM. The V end was cut by 6 bases, the J end by 10 bases, with 15 bases between. The CDR3 nucleotides are TGTGCCAGCAGCCTCGGGACGGGTCCCTACACCTTC. As protein: CASSLGTGPYTF.

The V call is TRBV2, the J call TRBJ2-2; the D gene is possibly TRBD2 (6 bases). Germline V gives CDR1 SNHLY, CDR2 FYNNEI. Trimming took off 2 bases at V and 4 bases at J, with 14 bases between the two ends. The CDR3 loop spans 16 amino acids. In DNA form, the CDR3 reads TGTGCCAGCAGTGAACCGAGGGGAGGAGTCACCGGGGAGCTGTTTTTT. It is translated as CASSEPRGGVTGELFF.

The chain joins TRBV27 to TRBJ2-3, with 11 nucleotides matching TRBD2. The CDR3 runs 18 residues. V lost 3 bases, J lost 2 bases, and 10 bases stayed unmatched. Germline V gives CDR1 MNHEY, CDR2 SMNVEV (reference sequence). The chain's CDR3 is CASSLGPSGGLATDTQYF. CDR3 nucleotide sequence: TGTGCCAGCAGTTTGGGCCCTAGCGGGGGGCTCGCCACAGATACGCAGTATTTT.

The chain joins TRBV2 to TRBJ1-1; possibly TRBD1 for D (5 bases). CDR3 size: 14 residues. In germline, CDR1 is SNHLY, CDR2 FYNNEI. Trimming took 3 bases from V and 1 from J, leaving 9 bases between them. The CDR3 loop is CASSDPGGNTEAFF. DNA of the CDR3: TGTGCCAGCAGTGATCCGGGGGGGAACACTGAAGCTTTCTTT.

This chain joins TRBV6-6 and TRBJ1-5; D unclear. CDR1 is MNHNY, CDR2 SVGAGI, per germline (reference sequence). CDR3 length: 16 amino acids. Deletions cut 8 bases from V and 3 bases from J, with 20 bases between. CDR3 in amino acids: CASGPSGGQTNQPQHF. The CDR3 bases are TGTGCCAGCGGACCATCGGGCGGGCAGACCAATCAGCCCCAGCATTTT.

V is TRBV5-1 and J is TRBJ1-1, with D unresolved. Germline CDR1 is SGHRS and CDR2 is YFSETQ. V dropped 0 bases and J dropped 5 bases, with 11 bases sitting between them. CDR3 size: 14 residues. The CDR3 region has the DNA TGCGCCAGCAGCTTGGAGGTCGGAGTGACTGAAGCTTTCTTT. It yields the protein CASSLEVGVTEAFF.

Only a few counts were recorded for this clone. V is TRBV2 and J is TRBJ1-5; perhaps TRBD1 as D (5 bases). V lost 7 bases to trimming and J lost 4 bases, with 8 bases between them. The germline V gene encodes CDR1 SNHLY and CDR2 FYNNEI. CDR3 length: 12 residues. The CDR3 DNA reads as TGTGCCAGCAAGGGGCCTAATCAGCCCCAGCATTTT. It is translated as CASKGPNQPQHF.

The rearrangement uses TRBV7-9 and TRBJ1-1; D unresolved. V lost 1 base and J lost 2, with 11 bases in between. Germline-derived CDR1 and CDR2 are SEHNR and FQNEAQ (reference sequence). The CDR3 is 15 amino acids. Written as DNA, the CDR3 is TGTGCCAGCAGCTTAGGGTCCGGAATCAACACTGAAGCTTTCTTT. Translated, it gives CASSLGSGINTEAFF. The full variable domain, completed using reference TRBV7-9 and TRBJ1-1, is DTGVSQNPRHKITKRGQNVTFRCDPISEHNRLYWYRQTLGQGPEFLTYFQNEAQLEKSRLLSDRFSAERPKGSFSTLEIQRTEQGDSAMYLCASSLGSGINTEAFFGQGTRLTVV.

The chain couples TRBV27 to TRBJ2-2; D is undetermined. CDR3 length: 14 amino acids. The ends were cut back, 3 bases at V and 5 bases at J, with 10 bases in the middle. The germline V gene has CDR1 MNHEY and CDR2 SMNVEV (reference sequence). In nucleotides, the CDR3 is TGTGCCAGCAGTTTCGGCAGCCGGACCGGGGAGCTGTTTTTT. Its translation is CASSFGSRTGELFF.

In DNA, the CDR3 is TGTGCCAGCAGTAGGACACCCCCAGGGATAGAGACCCAGTACTTC. The encoded protein is CASSRTPPGIETQYF. V usage is TRBV28 and J usage is TRBJ2-5; D is possibly TRBD1 (5 bases). V was clipped by 5 bases and J by 4 bases, with 17 bases between them. CDR1 MDHEN and CDR2 SYDVKM come from the germline V gene. CDR3 length equals 15 residues.

The chain joins TRBV4-3 to TRBJ2-3; 11 positions match TRBD1. The V segment lost 4 bases and the J segment 7 bases; nucleotides outside the gene matches: 7. Germline-derived CDR1 and CDR2 are LGHNA and YSLEER. This CDR3 comprises 15 residues. The CDR3 here is CASSPGTGGLNTQYF. Here the CDR3 DNA reads TGCGCCAGCAGCCCCGGGACAGGGGGGTTGAATACGCAGTATTTT.

The chain recombines TRBV27 with TRBJ2-1; no reliable D call. CDR3 length equals 15 residues. CDR1 and CDR2 from the germline V gene are MNHEY and SMNVEV (reference sequence). V was clipped by 0 bases and J by 8 bases, with 14 bases between them. The CDR3 sequence: CASSLSAKGRDEQFF. CDR3 nucleotide sequence: TGTGCCAGCAGTTTATCGGCAAAGGGAAGGGATGAGCAGTTCTTC.

The V and J genes are TRBV6-4 and TRBJ2-7; 8 bases map to TRBD2. Germline V gives CDR1 MRHNA, CDR2 SNTAGT. V was clipped by 7 bases and J by 9 bases; unmatched bases: 5. The CDR3 spans 11 residues. Here the CDR3 reads CASKDGRVQYF. The CDR3 region has the DNA TGTGCCAGCAAGGACGGGAGGGTGCAGTACTTC.